The 10 T cell receptor beta chains in this list originate from one sample, sequenced in a study of regulatory T cells in long-lasting Graves disease. Indicated time point: persistent/refractory GD, antithyroid drugs over 5 years with positive TRAb. TCR sequences were obtained from RNA taken from PBMCs. CDR3 regions were amplified by Arm-PCR using iRepertoire HTBI primers to build TCR beta libraries. One entry per CDR3 protein, called by TCRdb with MiXCR from the multiplex PCR reads. The repertoire holds about 470,000 distinct CDR3 sequences, roughly 21% seen once, with around 7% in the top ten. The sequenced sample was peripheral blood mononuclear cells (PBMCs), obtained when the disease was refractory, from a patient treated with antithyroid drugs. The receptors here all came from a female donor with Graves disease.

This clonotype was seen many times. J is TRBJ2-5 and V is TRBV7-2; D gene ambiguous. Germline V gene data show CDR1 as SGHTA and CDR2 as FQGNSA. This CDR3 region has 14 residues. Trimming pared 1 base from V and 2 bases from J, leaving 8 bases between. The CDR3 DNA follows: TGTGCCAGCAGCTTAGTAGAGTCACAAGAGACCCAGTACTTC. Residues: CASSLVESQETQYF.

This clonotype was detected only a few times. The CDR3 sequence: CASSLGQAYYGYTF. DNA of the CDR3: TGTGCCAGCAGCCTGGGACAGGCCTACTATGGCTACACCTTC. The chain combines TRBV7-2 with TRBJ1-2; 8 nucleotides agree with TRBD1. Germline trimming cut 5 bases from V and 3 bases from J; bases unmatched to any gene: 5. CDR3 length: 14 residues. CDR1 is SGHTA, CDR2 FQGNSA, per germline.

This sequence joins TRBV12-3 or TRBV12-4 and TRBJ2-2; D may be TRBD2 (5 bases). V was clipped by 6 bases and J by 5 bases, with 13 bases between them. This CDR3 spans 14 amino acids. As DNA, the CDR3 is TGTGCCAGCAGCCTTCTAGAGGGAACCGGGGAGCTGTTTTTT. This encodes CASSLLEGTGELFF.

This clonotype was picked up many times. The genes are TRBV28 and TRBJ1-2, with D uncertain. Germline V CDR1 and CDR2: MDHEN, SYDVKM. This CDR3 has 15 residues. Trimming stripped 7 bases from V and 3 bases from J, with 18 bases between. CDR3 DNA: TGTGCCAGCACCCCTCAAGGCGTTCCGGACTATGGCTACACCTTC. As protein: CASTPQGVPDYGYTF.

This clonotype showed up many times. The chain employs TRBV28 and TRBJ1-2; TRBD1 is a possible D gene (5 bases). The CDR3 spans 13 residues. Germline values: CDR1 MDHEN, CDR2 SYDVKM. The V end was cut by 7 bases, the J end by 4 bases, with 13 bases between. The CDR3 loop is CASTSQVLYGYTF. CDR3 bases: TGTGCCAGCACCTCACAGGTCCTCTATGGCTACACCTTC.

V usage is TRBV7-2 and J usage is TRBJ1-5; maybe TRBD1 (6 bases). Germline V gene sequence: CDR1 SGHTA, CDR2 FQGNSA. The CDR3 extends over 17 amino acids. V was trimmed by 7 bases and J by 3 bases, leaving 22 bases between them. This CDR3 is CASNPGGGGAINQPQHF. The CDR3 DNA reads as TGTGCCAGCAACCCCGGAGGAGGGGGGGCTATCAATCAGCCCCAGCATTTT.

This clonotype was seen repeatedly, ten times or more. The J gene is TRBJ1-5, the V gene TRBV13, with unresolved D. V dropped 5 bases and J dropped 3 bases, with 5 bases sitting between them. This CDR3 is 12 amino acids long. From germline, CDR1 is PRHDT and CDR2 FYEKMQ (reference sequence). Here the CDR3 DNA reads TGTGCCAGCAGCACCCTCAATCAGCCCCAGCATTTT. It encodes CASSTLNQPQHF.

This clonotype has a count of ten or more. The rearrangement joins TRBV6-5 to TRBJ1-1, with D tentatively TRBD1 (5 bases). CDR1 is MNHEY and CDR2 is SVGAGI in the germline V gene. The length of the CDR3 is 14 residues. V shed 4 bases and J shed 3 bases, with 12 bases lying between them. DNA of the CDR3: TGTGCCAGCAGTTTTTCAGGGTTTTACACTGAAGCTTTCTTT. Protein: CASSFSGFYTEAFF.

This clonotype has ten or more counts. The chain employs TRBV12-3 or TRBV12-4 and TRBJ2-7; a possible D gene is TRBD2 (6 bases). CDR3 size: 13 residues. Trimming left V 9 bases short and J 4 bases short, with 16 bases between. The CDR3 protein is CASRKAGSYEQYF. The DNA for the CDR3 is TGTGCCAGTAGGAAGGCGGGATCGTACGAGCAGTACTTC.

This clonotype was found many times. The rearrangement joins TRBV6-1 to TRBJ1-2; 8 bases are shared with TRBD1. CDR1 is MNHNS, CDR2 SASEGT, per germline. The V gene end was trimmed by 7 bases and the J gene end by 3 bases; junction bases not matched to a gene: 4. This CDR3 is built from 13 residues. CDR3 nucleotides: TGTGCCAGCAACAACAGGGGGGACTATGGCTACACCTTC. It is translated as CASNNRGDYGYTF.